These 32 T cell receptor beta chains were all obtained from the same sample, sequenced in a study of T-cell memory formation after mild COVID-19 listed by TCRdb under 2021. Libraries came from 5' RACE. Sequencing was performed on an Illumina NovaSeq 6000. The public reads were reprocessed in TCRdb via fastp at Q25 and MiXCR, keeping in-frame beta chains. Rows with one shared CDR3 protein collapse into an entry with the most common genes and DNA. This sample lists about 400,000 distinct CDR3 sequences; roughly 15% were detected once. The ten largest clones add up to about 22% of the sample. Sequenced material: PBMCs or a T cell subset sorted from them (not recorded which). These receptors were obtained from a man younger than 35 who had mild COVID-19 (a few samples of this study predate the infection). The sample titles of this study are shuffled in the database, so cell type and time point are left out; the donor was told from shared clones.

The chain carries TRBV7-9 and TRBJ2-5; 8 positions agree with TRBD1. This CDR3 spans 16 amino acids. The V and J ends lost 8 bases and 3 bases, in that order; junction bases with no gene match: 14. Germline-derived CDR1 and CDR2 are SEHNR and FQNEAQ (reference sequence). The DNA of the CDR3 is TGTGCCAGCCCCTTTCATGGGCCAGGGGGCGAAGAGACCCAGTACTTC. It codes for CASPFHGPGGEETQYF.

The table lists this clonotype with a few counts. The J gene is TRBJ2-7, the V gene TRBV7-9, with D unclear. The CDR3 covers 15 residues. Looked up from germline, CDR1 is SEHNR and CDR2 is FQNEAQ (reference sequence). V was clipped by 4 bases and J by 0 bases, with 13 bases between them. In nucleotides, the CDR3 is TGTGCCAGCAGCTCCTACCGGCAGGCCTCCTACGAGCAGTACTTC. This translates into CASSSYRQASYEQYF.

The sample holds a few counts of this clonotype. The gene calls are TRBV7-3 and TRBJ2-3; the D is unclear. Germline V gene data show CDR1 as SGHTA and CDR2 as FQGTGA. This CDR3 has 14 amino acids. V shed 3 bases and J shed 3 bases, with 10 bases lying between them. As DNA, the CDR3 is TGTGCCAGCAGCTTTTTTTTTGGGACAGATACGCAGTATTTT. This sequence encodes CASSFFFGTDTQYF.

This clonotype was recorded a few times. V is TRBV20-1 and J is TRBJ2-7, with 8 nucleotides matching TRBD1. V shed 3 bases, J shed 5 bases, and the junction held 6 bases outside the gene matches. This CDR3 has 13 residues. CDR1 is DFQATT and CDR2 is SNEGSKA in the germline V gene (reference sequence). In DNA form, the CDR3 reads TGCAGTGCTAGTTCCAGGGGGCTGGACGAGCAGTACGTC. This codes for CSASSRGLDEQYV.

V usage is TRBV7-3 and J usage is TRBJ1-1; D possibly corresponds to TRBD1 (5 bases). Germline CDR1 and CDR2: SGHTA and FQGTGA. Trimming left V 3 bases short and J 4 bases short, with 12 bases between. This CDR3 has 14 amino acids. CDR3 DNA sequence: TGTGCCAGCAGCTTTAGGGACTCGTCCACTGAAGCTTTCTTT. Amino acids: CASSFRDSSTEAFF.

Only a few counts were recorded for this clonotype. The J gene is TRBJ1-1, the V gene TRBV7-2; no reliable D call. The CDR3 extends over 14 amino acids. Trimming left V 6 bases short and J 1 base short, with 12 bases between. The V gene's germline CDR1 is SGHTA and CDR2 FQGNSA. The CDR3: CASRDRAPNTEAFF. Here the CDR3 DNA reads TGTGCCAGCAGAGATAGGGCCCCGAACACTGAAGCTTTCTTT.

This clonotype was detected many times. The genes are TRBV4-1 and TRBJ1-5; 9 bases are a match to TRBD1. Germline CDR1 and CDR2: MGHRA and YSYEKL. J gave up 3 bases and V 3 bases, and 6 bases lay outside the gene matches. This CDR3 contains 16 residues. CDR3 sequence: CASSQPGQGPNQPQHF. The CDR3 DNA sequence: TGCGCCAGCAGCCAGCCGGGACAGGGTCCCAATCAGCCCCAGCATTTT.

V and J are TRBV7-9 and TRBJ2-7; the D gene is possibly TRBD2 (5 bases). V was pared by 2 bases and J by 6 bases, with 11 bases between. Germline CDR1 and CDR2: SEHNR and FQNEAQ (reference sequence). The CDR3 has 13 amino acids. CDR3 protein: CASSLSSGFEQYF. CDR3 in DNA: TGTGCCAGCAGCTTATCGTCGGGATTCGAGCAGTACTTC.

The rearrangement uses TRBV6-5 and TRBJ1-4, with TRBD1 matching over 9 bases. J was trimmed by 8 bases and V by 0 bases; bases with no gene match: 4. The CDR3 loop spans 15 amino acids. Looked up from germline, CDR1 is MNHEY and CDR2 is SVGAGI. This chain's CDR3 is CASSYSGTGWEKLFF. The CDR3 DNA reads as TGTGCCAGCAGTTACTCTGGGACAGGGTGGGAAAAACTGTTTTTT.

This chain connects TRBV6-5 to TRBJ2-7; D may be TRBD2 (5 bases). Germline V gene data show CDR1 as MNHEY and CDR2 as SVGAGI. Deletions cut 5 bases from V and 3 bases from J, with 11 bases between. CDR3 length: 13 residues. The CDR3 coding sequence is TGTGCCAGCAGTGAGGACTTAAGCTACGAGCAGTACTTC. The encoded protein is CASSEDLSYEQYF.

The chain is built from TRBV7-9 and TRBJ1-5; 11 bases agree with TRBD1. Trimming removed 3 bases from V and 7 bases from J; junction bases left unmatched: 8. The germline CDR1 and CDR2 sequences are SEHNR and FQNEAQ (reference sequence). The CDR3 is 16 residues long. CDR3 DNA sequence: TGTGCCAGCAGCTTGTGGACAGGGGGCAGGAACCAGCCCCAGCATTTT. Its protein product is CASSLWTGGRNQPQHF. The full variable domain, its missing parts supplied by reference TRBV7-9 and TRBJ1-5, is DTGVSQNPRHKITKRGQNVTFRCDPISEHNRLYWYRQTLGQGPEFLTYFQNEAQLEKSRLLSDRFSAERPKGSFSTLEIQRTEQGDSAMYLCASSLWTGGRNQPQHFGDGTRLSIL.

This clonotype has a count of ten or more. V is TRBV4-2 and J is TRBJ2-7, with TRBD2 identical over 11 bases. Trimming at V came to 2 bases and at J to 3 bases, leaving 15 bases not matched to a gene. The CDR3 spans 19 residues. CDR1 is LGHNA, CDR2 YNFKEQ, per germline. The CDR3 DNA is TGTGCCAGCAGCCAAATCGGGGGTGGCAGGACTAGCGGGTACTACGAGCAGTACTTC. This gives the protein CASSQIGGGRTSGYYEQYF.

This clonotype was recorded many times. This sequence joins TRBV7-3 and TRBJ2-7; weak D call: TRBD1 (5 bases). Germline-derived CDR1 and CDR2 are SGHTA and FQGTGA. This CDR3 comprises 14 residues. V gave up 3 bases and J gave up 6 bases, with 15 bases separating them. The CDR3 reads CASSLSGILCEQYV. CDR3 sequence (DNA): TGTGCCAGCAGCTTGTCAGGGATCCTCTGCGAGCAGTACGTC.

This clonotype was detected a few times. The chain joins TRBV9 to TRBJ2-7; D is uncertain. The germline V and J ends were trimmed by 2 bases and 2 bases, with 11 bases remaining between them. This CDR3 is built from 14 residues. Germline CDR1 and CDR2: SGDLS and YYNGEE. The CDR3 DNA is TGTGCCAGCAGCGTGACCGACTTCCCCTACGAGCAGTACTTC. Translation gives CASSVTDFPYEQYF.

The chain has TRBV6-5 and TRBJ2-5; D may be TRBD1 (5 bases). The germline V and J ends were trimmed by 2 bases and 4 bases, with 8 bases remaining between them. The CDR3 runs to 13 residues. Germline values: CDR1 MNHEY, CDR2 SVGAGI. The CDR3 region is CASSYQGGETQYF. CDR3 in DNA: TGTGCCAGCAGTTACCAGGGTGGAGAGACCCAGTACTTC.

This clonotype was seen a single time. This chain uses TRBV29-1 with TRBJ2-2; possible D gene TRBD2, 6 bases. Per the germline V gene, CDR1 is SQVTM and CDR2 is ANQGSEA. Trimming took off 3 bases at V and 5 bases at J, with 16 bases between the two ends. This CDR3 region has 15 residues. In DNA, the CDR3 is TGCAGCGTTGAGAGGCGGGAAGAGGAGACCGGGGAGCTGTTTTTT. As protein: CSVERREEETGELFF.

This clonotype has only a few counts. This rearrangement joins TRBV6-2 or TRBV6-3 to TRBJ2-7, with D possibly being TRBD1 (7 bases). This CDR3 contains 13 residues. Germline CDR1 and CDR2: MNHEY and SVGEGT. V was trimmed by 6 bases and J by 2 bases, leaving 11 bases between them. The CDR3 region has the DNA TGTGCCAGCAGGCGGGACAGCACCTACGAGCAGTACGTC. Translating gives CASRRDSTYEQYV.

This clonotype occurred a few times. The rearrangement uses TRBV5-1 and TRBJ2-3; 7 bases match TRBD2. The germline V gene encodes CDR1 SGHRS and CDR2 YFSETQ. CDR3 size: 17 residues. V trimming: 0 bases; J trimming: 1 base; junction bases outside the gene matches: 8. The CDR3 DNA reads TGCGCCAGCAGCTTGGGGCCGCAGGCGGGAGGCACAGATACGCAGTATTTT. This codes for CASSLGPQAGGTDTQYF.

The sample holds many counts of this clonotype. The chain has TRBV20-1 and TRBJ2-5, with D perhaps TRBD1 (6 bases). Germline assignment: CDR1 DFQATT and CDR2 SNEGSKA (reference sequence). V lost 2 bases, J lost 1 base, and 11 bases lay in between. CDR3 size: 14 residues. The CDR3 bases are TGCAGTGCTAGATCAGGGGCCCCCCAAGAGACCCAGTACTTC. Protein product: CSARSGAPQETQYF.

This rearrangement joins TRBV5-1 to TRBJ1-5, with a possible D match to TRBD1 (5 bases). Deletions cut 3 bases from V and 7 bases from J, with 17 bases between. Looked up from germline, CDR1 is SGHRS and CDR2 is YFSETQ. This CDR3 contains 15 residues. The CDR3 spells CASSSFPGEKQPQHF. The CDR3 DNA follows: TGCGCCAGCAGCTCCTTTCCGGGGGAAAAACAGCCCCAGCATTTT. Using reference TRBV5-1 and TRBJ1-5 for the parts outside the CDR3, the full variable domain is KAGVTQTPRYLIKTRGQQVTLSCSPISGHRSVSWYQQTPGQGLQFLFEYFSETQRNKGNFPGRFSGRQFSNSRSEMNVSTLELGDSALYLCASSSFPGEKQPQHFGDGTRLSIL.

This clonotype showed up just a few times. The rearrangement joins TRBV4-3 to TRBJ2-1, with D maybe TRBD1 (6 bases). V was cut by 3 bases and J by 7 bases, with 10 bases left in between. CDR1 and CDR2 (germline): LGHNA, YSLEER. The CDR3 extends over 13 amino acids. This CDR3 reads CASSQDSGNEQFF. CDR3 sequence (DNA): TGCGCCAGCAGCCAGGACAGTGGAAATGAGCAGTTCTTC.

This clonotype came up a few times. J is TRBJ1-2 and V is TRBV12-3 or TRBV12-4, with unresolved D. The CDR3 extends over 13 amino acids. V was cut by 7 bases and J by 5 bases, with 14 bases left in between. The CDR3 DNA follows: TGTGCCAGCACCCAAGTTGTAGAGTATGGCTACACCTTC. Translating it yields CASTQVVEYGYTF.

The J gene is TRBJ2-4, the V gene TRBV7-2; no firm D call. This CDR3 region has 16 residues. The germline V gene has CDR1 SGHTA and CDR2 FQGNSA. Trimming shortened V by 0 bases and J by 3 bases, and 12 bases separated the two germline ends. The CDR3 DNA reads TGTGCCAGCAGCTTAGCCCCGAATAGTGTCAAAAACATTCAGTACTTC. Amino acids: CASSLAPNSVKNIQYF. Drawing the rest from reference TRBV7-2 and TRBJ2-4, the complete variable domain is GAGVSQSPSNKVTEKGKDVELRCDPISGHTALYWYRQSLGQGLEFLIYFQGNSAPDKSGLPSDRFSAERTGGSVSTLTIQRTQQEDSAVYLCASSLAPNSVKNIQYFGAGTRLSVL.

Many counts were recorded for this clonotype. In nucleotides, the CDR3 is TGCAGTGCTAGAGGACAGGGGGATGACACCTTC. Its protein product is CSARGQGDDTF. The chain joins TRBV20-1 to TRBJ1-2, with TRBD1 matching over 9 bases. V shed 1 base, J shed 12 bases, and the junction held 3 bases outside the gene matches. The CDR3 spans 11 residues. The germline gives CDR1 DFQATT, CDR2 SNEGSKA (reference sequence).

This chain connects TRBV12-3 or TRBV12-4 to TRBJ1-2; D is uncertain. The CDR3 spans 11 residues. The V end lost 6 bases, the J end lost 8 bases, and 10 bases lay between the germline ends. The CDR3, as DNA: TGTGCCAGCAGCCAGACTAGCGGCTACACCTTC. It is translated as CASSQTSGYTF.

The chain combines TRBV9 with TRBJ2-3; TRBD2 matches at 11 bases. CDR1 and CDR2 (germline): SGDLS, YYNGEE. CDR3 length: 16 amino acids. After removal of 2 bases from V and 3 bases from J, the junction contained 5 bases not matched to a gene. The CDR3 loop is CASSVSGTSGTDTQYF. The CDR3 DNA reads TGTGCCAGCAGCGTCTCCGGGACTAGCGGTACAGATACGCAGTATTTT. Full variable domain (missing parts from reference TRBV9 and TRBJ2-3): DSGVTQTPKHLITATGQRVTLRCSPRSGDLSVYWYQQSLDQGLQFLIQYYNGEERAKGNILERFSAQQFPDLHSELNLSSLELGDSALYFCASSVSGTSGTDTQYFGPGTRLTVL.

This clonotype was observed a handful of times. Here the CDR3 DNA reads TGCAGTGCTAGAGGACAGCCCCTCAGGCCCGGGGAGCTGTTTTTT. Its translation: CSARGQPLRPGELFF. The chain combines TRBV20-1 with TRBJ2-2; D is possibly TRBD1 (5 bases). CDR1 and CDR2 (germline): DFQATT, SNEGSKA (reference sequence). Trimming cost V 1 base and J 6 bases, with 15 bases left between them. This CDR3 region has 15 residues.

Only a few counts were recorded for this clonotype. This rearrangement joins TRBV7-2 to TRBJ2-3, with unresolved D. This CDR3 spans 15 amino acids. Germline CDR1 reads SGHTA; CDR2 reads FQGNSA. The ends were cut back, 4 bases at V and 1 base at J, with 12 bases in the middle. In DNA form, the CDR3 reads TGTGCCAGCAGCTACCCCCCCTTGGGCACAGATACGCAGTATTTT. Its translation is CASSYPPLGTDTQYF. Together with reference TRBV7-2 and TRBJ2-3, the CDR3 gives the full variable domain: GAGVSQSPSNKVTEKGKDVELRCDPISGHTALYWYRQSLGQGLEFLIYFQGNSAPDKSGLPSDRFSAERTGGSVSTLTIQRTQQEDSAVYLCASSYPPLGTDTQYFGPGTRLTVL.

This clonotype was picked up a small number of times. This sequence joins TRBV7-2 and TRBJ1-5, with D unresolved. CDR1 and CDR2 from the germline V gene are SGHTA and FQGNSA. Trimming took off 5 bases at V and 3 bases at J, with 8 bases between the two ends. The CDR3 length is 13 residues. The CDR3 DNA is TGTGCCAGCAGCAAAGATCCCAATCAGCCCCAGCATTTT. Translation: CASSKDPNQPQHF.

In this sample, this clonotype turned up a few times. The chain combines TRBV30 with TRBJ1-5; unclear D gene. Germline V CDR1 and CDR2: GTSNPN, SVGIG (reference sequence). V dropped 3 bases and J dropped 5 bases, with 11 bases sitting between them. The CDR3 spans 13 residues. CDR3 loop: CAWSPVPHQPQHF. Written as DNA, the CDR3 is TGTGCCTGGAGCCCCGTTCCCCATCAGCCCCAGCATTTT.

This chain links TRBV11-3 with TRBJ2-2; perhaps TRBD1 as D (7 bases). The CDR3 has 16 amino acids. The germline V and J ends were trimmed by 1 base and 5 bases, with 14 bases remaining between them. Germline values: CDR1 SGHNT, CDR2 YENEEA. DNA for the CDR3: TGTGCCAGCAGCTTAGGCCGGACAGGAGGGACCGGGGAGCTGTTTTTT. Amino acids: CASSLGRTGGTGELFF.

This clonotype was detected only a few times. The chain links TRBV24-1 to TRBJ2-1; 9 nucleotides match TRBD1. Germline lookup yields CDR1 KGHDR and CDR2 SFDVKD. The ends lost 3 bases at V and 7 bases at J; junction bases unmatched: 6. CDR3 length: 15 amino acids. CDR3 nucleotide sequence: TGTGCCACCAGTGATCCTGGACAGGGGTGGAATGAGCAGTTCTTC. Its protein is CATSDPGQGWNEQFF.